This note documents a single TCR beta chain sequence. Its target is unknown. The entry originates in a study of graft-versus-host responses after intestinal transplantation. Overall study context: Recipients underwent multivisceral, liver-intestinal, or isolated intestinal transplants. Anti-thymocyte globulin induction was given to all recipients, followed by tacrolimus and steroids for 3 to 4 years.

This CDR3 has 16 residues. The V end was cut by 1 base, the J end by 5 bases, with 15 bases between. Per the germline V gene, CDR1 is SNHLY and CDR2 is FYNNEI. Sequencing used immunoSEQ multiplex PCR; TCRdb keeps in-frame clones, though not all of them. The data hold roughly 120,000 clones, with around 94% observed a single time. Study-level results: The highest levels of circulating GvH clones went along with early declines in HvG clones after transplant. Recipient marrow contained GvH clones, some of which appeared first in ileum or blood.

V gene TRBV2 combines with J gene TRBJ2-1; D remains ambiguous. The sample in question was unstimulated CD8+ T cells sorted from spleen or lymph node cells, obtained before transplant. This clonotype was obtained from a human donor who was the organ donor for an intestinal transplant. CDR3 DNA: TGTGCCAGCAGTGAAGGGCCGCAGACCGATGACAATGAGCAGTTCTTC. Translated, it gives CASSEGPQTDDNEQFF.